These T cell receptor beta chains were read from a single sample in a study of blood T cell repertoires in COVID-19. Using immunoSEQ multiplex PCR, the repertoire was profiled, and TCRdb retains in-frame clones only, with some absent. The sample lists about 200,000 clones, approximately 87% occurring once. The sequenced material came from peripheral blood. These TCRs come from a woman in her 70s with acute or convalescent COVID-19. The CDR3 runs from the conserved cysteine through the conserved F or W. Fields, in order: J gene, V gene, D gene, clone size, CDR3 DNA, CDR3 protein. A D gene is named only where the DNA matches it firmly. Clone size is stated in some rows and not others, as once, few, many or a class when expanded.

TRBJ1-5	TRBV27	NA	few	TGTGCCAGCAGTTTACCCGGAGGGCCCCAGCATTTT	CASSLPGGPQHF
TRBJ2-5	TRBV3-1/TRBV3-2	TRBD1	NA	TGTGCCAGCAGCCCACAGGGGGTCGGAGAGACCCAGTACTTC	CASSPQGVGETQYF
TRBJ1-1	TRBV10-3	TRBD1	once	TGTGCCATCACCCCCCTGGGACAGGGGGATTCTGAAGCTTTCTTT	CAITPLGQGDSEAFF
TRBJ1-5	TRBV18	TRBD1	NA	TGTGCCAGCTCACCGACAGGGAATCGCAATCAGCCCCAGCATTTT	CASSPTGNRNQPQHF
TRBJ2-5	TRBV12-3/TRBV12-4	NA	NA	TGTGCCAGCAGCTACAGGGAAATGGAGACCCAGTACTTC	CASSYREMETQYF
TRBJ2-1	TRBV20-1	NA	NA	TGCAGTGCTTTCAGGGTCAATGAGCAGTTCTTC	CSAFRVNEQFF
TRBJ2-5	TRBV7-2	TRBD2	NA	TGTGCCAGCAGCTTACGGGGGGGTCTAGGGCAAGAGACCCAGTACTTC	CASSLRGGLGQETQYF
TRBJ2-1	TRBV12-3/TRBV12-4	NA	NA	TGTGCCATCTCGGAGGGGTATGAGCAGTTCTTC	CAISEGYEQFF
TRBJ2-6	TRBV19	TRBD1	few	TGTGCCAGTAGTTCTACAGGGGGCGTTGGGGCCAACGTCCTGACTTTC	CASSSTGGVGANVLTF
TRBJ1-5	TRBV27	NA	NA	TGTGCCAGCAAAAACCTAAGAGGGGGTCAGCCCCAGCATTTT	CASKNLRGGQPQHF
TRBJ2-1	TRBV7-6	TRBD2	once	TGTGCCAGCAGCTTAGATGCTAGTCTAGCGGGGATGTTCTACAATGAGCAGTTCTTC	CASSLDASLAGMFYNEQFF
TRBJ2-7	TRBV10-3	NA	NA	TGTGCCATCAGTGAGTCCGAGGCAGCTTCTTACGAGCAGTACTTC	CAISESEAASYEQYF
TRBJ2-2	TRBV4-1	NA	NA	TGCGCCAGCAACCCTCATTACAGGGCGGAACGCACCGGGGAGCTGTTTTTT	CASNPHYRAERTGELFF
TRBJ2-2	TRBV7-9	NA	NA	TGTGCCAGCAGCCCCCGAGTCGGGGAGCTGTTTTTT	CASSPRVGELFF
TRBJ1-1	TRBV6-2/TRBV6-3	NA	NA	TGTGCCAGCAGCCCCAGGGGGAACACTGAAGCTTTCTTT	CASSPRGNTEAFF
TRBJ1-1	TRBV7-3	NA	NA	TGTGCCAGCAGCTTAAGGGGGACACCGAACACTGAAGCTTTCTTT	CASSLRGTPNTEAFF
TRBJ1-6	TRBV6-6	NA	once	TGTGCCAGCACCCTACTCAGCGGGGGTTCACCCCTCCACTTT	CASTLLSGGSPLHF
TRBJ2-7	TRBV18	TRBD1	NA	TGTGCCAGCTCACCACCTGCCAGGGGGCGCGAGCAGTACTTC	CASSPPARGREQYF
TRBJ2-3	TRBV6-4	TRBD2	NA	TGTGCCAGCAGTCCTTTAGCGGGAGGACGCACAGATACGCAGTATTTT	CASSPLAGGRTDTQYF
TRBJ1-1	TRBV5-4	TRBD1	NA	TGTGCCAGCAGCCCAGGGACAGGACTCGAAGCTTTCTTT	CASSPGTGLEAFF
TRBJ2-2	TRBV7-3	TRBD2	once	TGTGCCAGCAGCTTAGTTCCGGGACTAGCGGGACCCGGGGAGCTGTTTTTT	CASSLVPGLAGPGELFF
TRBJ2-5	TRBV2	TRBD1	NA	TGTGCCAGCAGAACAGGGGGGTGGACCCAGTACTTC	CASRTGGWTQYF
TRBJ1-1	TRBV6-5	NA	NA	TGTGCCAGCAGTTCCTCCCTGAGTGAAGCTTTCTTT	CASSSSLSEAFF
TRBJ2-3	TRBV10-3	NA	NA	TGTGCCATCAGTGACGGGAGCCCAGATACGCAGTATTTT	CAISDGSPDTQYF
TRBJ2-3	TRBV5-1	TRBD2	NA	TGCGCCAGCAGCGGACTAGCGGGCGGGGCAGATACGCAGTATTTT	CASSGLAGGADTQYF
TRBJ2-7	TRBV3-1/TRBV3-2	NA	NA	TGTGCCAGCAGCTCAAACAGACACATAAGTCCCTACGAGCAGTACTTC	CASSSNRHISPYEQYF
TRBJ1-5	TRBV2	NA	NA	TGTGCCAGCAGTGAGACAGTTAGGGGCAATCAGCCCCAGCATTTT	CASSETVRGNQPQHF
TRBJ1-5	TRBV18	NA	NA	TGTGCCAGCTCACCGACAGTTGCTCAGCCCCAGCATTTT	CASSPTVAQPQHF
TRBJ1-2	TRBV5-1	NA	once	TGCGCCAGCAGCCTCAGATCCAGGGCGCCGCATGGCTACACCTTC	CASSLRSRAPHGYTF
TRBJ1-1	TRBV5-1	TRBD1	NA	TGCGCCAGCTCGATAACAGGGGGCAACACTGAAGCTTTCTTT	CASSITGGNTEAFF
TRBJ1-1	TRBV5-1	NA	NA	TGCGCCAGCAGCTTGGAGGGGTTCACTGAAGCTTTCTTT	CASSLEGFTEAFF
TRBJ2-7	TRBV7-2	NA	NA	TGTGCCAGCACCGATCCGCCTGCGGGCGAGCAGTACTTC	CASTDPPAGEQYF
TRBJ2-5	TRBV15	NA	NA	TGTGCCACCAGCAGAGCCCAGGTGTACCAAGAGACCCAGTACTTC	CATSRAQVYQETQYF
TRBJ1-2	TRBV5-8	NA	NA	TGTGCCAGCAGCATAAAACGGGGCTATGGCTACACCTTC	CASSIKRGYGYTF
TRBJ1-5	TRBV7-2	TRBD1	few	TGTGCCAGCAGCTTAGATCCAGGGGGAAATCAGCCCCAGCATTTT	CASSLDPGGNQPQHF
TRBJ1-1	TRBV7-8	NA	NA	TGTGCCAGCAGCCGCACAGGGCTGAACACTGAAGCTTTCTTT	CASSRTGLNTEAFF
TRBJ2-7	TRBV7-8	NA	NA	TGTGCCAGCAGCGGCACCTACGAGCAGTACTTC	CASSGTYEQYF
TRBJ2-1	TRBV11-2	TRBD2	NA	TGTGCCAGCAGCCCCTTGCGGGGGAGCTCCTACAATGAGCAGTTCTTC	CASSPLRGSSYNEQFF
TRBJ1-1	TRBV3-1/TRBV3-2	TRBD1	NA	TGTGCCAGCAGCCAGTGGGGACAGGAGGGGACTGAAGCTTTCTTT	CASSQWGQEGTEAFF
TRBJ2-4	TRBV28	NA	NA	TGTGCCAGCACCAATGACAAGACGTTAGCCAAAAACATTCAGTACTTC	CASTNDKTLAKNIQYF
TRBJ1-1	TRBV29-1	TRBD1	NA	TGCAGCGCTCGAACCGGGACAGGGAACACTGAAGCTTTCTTT	CSARTGTGNTEAFF
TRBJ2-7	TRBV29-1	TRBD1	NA	TGCAGCGTGACAGGGTCCGCCTACGAGCAGTACTTC	CSVTGSAYEQYF
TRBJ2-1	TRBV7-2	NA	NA	TGTGCCAGCAGCCTGCGGGTTGACAATGAGCAGTTCTTC	CASSLRVDNEQFF